This T cell receptor beta chain appears in the sequencing data of a study of T cell responses to AZD1222 COVID-19 vaccine. Study-level points and caveats: Of spike-specific TCRs, nearly half reportedly target regions left unmutated in variants. Recipients of two AZD1222 doses showed rising Spike-specific TCR breadth and depth. Researchers took repertoire samples only after the peak T cell response had come. Spike-spanning, vaccine-associated CD4 TCRs were dominant at 160-218 and 743-854.

Profiled with immunoSEQ multiplex PCR; TCRdb holds only in-frame clones, not every one. The sample lists around 92,000 clones, approximately 91% occurring once. CDR1 is SQVTM, CDR2 ANQGSEA, per germline. The CDR3 covers 14 residues. The V end was cut by 2 bases, the J end by 0 bases, with 10 bases between. With respect to this clone: Its antigen is currently unknown.

The clonotype comes from an adult in good health. The V gene is TRBV29-1, the J gene TRBJ1-2; D may be TRBD1 (5 bases). Sequencing was performed on peripheral blood, taken on day 0 of AZD1222 vaccination. The CDR3 DNA reads as TGCAGCGTTGAACAGGGATATCCTAACTATGGCTACACCTTC. Residues: CSVEQGYPNYGYTF.